Below, one T cell receptor beta chain is given with its context. The antigen it recognizes is unknown. No quality values exist for individual bases; no much larger clone is one base distant. This specimen comes from a study of CD8 T cells in Susac syndrome (dated by TCRdb to about 2019). Study-wide context: Whether CD8+ T cell activation and differentiation in Susac syndrome was antigen driven was tested using repertoire sequencing. Clonality of the CD8+ T cell repertoire was compared between around 13 healthy donors, roughly 14 Susac syndrome patients and about 15 multiple sclerosis patients. Beyond this particular receptor, the publication reports: The number of individuals in the TCR sequencing and HLA analysis was recognized as being relatively small.

RNA was extracted with the RNeasy kit and about 0.5 to 1 ug was reverse transcribed using random hexamers. TCR beta CDR3 regions were amplified with the immunoSEQ multiplex PCR assay covering 54 Vbeta and 13 Jbeta segments. PCR amplification bias was corrected using a synthetic template baseline for primer optimization and computational correction. In the paper's pipeline: Reads were annotated to V, D and J genes per IMGT and analyzed with immunoSEQ Analyzer, keeping only productive sequences. Clonality was computed as one minus Shannon entropy normalized by log2 of the number of productive unique sequences. For each patient and control, public and private clones were evaluated within the 100 most prevalent clones. Clones were defined as Susac-specific if absent from the healthy and MS cohorts, from approximately 1,100 published viral clones and from other ImmuneACCESS disease sequences. The public reads were reprocessed in TCRdb via fastp at Q25 and MiXCR, keeping in-frame beta chains. Under each unique CDR3 protein, matching rows form one entry showing the most common genes and DNA. The V and J calls here are based on TCRdb, not the publication. In this sample the table shows roughly 150,000 distinct CDR3 sequences, about 94% of which occur a single time. The top ten hold around 0.21% of the sample.

Peripheral blood CD8+ and CD4+ T cells from healthy donors, Susac syndrome patients and multiple sclerosis patients were profiled using high-throughput TCR beta sequencing. Treatment-naive patients with stable or active relapsing-remitting disease fulfilling revised McDonald criteria were used as multiple sclerosis controls. Bulk CD8+ and CD4+ T cells were purified magnetically by negative isolation, whereas CD8+ TEMRA cells were enriched by FACS. Blood was drawn into EDTA tubes, processed within 24 hours, and PBMCs were isolated by density gradient centrifugation. PBMCs destined for TCR sequencing were cryopreserved in liquid nitrogen and later thawed in a 37 °C water bath. Purity of sorted or isolated CD4+, CD8+ and CD8+ TEMRA cells was at least 90%. From the germline V gene, CDR1 is SGDLS and CDR2 is YYNGEE. Including cysteine and phenylalanine, the CDR3 has 15 amino acids. Just CDR3 DNA is preserved here, 45 bases in frame from base 1. A distance of 14 bases separates the germline ends of V and J, which lose 0 bases and 7 bases respectively.

The receptor was isolated from a human donor with multiple sclerosis. The chain is assembled from TRBV9 and TRBJ2-1; the D gene is perhaps TRBD1 or TRBD2, each of them matching over 5 bases. Source material: CD8+ T cells from PBMCs. The CDR3 protein sequence reads: CASSVGAARENEQFF. The bases read TGTGCCAGCAGCGTAGGGGCAGCCAGGGAGAATGAGCAGTTCTTC.